Sequencing of this TCR beta chain was carried out in a study of OX40 agonist ivuxolimab in advanced cancers. Study results and caveats: The specificity for antigen of the expanded peripheral T cells was not determined. Both CD4+ and CD8+ T cell populations in blood had undergone clonal expansion by week 6 at 0.1 to 3.0 mg/kg.

Produced via immunoSEQ multiplex PCR; TCRdb's table is partial and in-frame only. The repertoire holds tens of thousands of clones, with roughly 89% as singletons. The germline gives CDR1 SGHTS, CDR2 YDEGEE. This CDR3 has 11 amino acids. Trimming took off 7 bases at V and 6 bases at J, with 7 bases between the two ends. Worth noting for this clone: What it binds is unknown.

This chain links TRBV5-8 with TRBJ2-2, with a possible D match to TRBD2 (5 bases). The input for sequencing was CD4+ or CD8+ T cells sorted from blood, taken in a trial of the OX40 agonist ivuxolimab. This sequence originates from an adult with an advanced solid tumor such as melanoma, head and neck, liver or kidney cancer. CDR3 sequence: CASRRAGELFF. Here the CDR3 DNA reads TGTGCCAGCCGGCGGGCCGGGGAGCTGTTTTTT.